This T cell receptor beta chain derives from a study of STAT5B mutations in CD4+ large granular lymphocyte leukemia (dated by TCRdb to between 2020 and 2023). At the level of the whole study: Among healthy controls, the CDR3 'QG' motif was associated with a particular HLA allele. TCRbeta repertoires of CD4+ T-cell large granular lymphocyte leukemia patients were compared with those of healthy blood donors. Flow cytometry performed on FACSCanto II or FACSVerse showed that the purified fractions had more than 95% purity among lymphocytes.

V and J are truncated by 2 bases and 4 bases respectively, leaving an intervening sequence of 8 bases. The germline V gene yields SGHTA for CDR1 and FQGNSA for CDR2. The CDR3 measures 14 amino acids from cysteine to phenylalanine. Here the CDR3 DNA is all that survives: 42 bases in frame from base 1. Notes on this clone: Its target antigen remains unknown. Base qualities are missing; no much larger clone stands one base away.

General conclusions and limits of the study: Data were not HLA-matched; higher clonality in CD4+ versus CD8+ T-LGLL could reflect the relatively small sample size. Main leukemic clonotypes were private to each patient, although about a quarter of the main leukemic clonotypes were found at low frequency in the non-leukemic repertoires of other patients. Greater clonality appeared to be present in CD4-sorted patient repertoires than in healthy CD4+ repertoires, and the difference was retained after the putative leukemic clones were removed. Enrichment of TRBV06-family usage was observed among the top patient clones (8/27) relative to healthy controls (2/35).

TCRbeta rearrangements were sequenced from genomic DNA using the immunoSEQ assay at survey resolution. For the original study's pipeline: In the TCR sequencing data, the smallest productive clonotype frequency that could be detected was 2.59 x 10-5. Analyses included only productive TCRbeta rearrangements, meaning complete and in-frame sequences. The clonality of each sample was calculated as Simpson clonality in the immunoSEQ Analyzer version 3.0. Clones were binned by frequency as very rare, small, medium, large (1-20%) or hyperexpanded (>20%). Generation probabilities were estimated with OLGA 1.2.3, V-gene circos plots were generated with VDJtools, specificities were searched for in VDJdb, and CDR3 motifs were identified with GLIPH. Sourced from immuneACCESS, this table was stored by TCRdb with only in-frame sequences that have V and J called. A share of the clones is absent; for the studies checked, an unresolved V gene accounts for under half, and the remainder has no known explanation. V, J and clone size derive from that table, while D and trimming were established from the DNA sequence. Counted in this sample were about 33,000 clones; 81% of them appeared once. Around 4.3% of the sample is held by the ten biggest clonotypes.

Healthy controls were roughly 36 blood donors whose buffy coats came from the Finnish Red Cross blood service. All TCR-sequenced material derived from peripheral blood: patient blood samples and healthy donor buffy coats. Ficoll-Hypaque gradient centrifugation was used to isolate peripheral blood mononuclear cells. CD4+ cells were magnetically purified from the buffy coats of healthy controls. Genomic DNA was extracted with the Gentra Puregene Cell and Tissue kit and quantified on a Qubit 2.0 fluorometer. Specimen: CD4+ T cells from blood buffy coats. The V gene is TRBV7-2 and the J gene is TRBJ2-2; tentative D gene TRBD1, with 5 bases matching. The receptor was derived from a human donor in good health. CDR3 reads: CASSLLQATGELFF. DNA sequence: TGTGCCAGCAGCTTATTACAGGCCACCGGGGAGCTGTTTTTT.